The 19 T cell receptor beta chains below come from one sample, sequenced in a study of patients and donors after allogeneic stem cell transplantation. Using its own MiXCR run on the RT-PCR reads, TCRdb lists one record per CDR3 protein. This sample has approximately 160,000 distinct CDR3 sequences, with 24% found just once. The sequenced sample was blood, either unsorted or a sorted T cell fraction (not recorded which). The receptors originated from a human donor who was either an allogeneic HSCT recipient or a stem cell or donor lymphocyte infusion donor (not recorded which). It is not recorded whose cells these are; they may come from a transplant donor.

This sequence joins TRBV25-1 and TRBJ1-2, with D possibly being TRBD1 (5 bases). The CDR3 has 12 residues. V was trimmed by 3 bases and J by 10 bases, leaving 12 bases between them. The germline CDR1 and CDR2 sequences are MGHDK and SYGVNS. The CDR3 here is CASSDIREVYTF. Written as DNA, the CDR3 is TGTGCCAGCAGTGACATCAGGGAGGTCTACACCTTC.

The chain couples TRBV9 to TRBJ2-3; D is undetermined. With 2 bases removed from V and 3 bases from J, the gap between germline ends came to 13 bases. Germline-derived CDR1 and CDR2 are SGDLS and YYNGEE. This CDR3 is 15 amino acids long. CDR3 DNA sequence: TGTGCCAGCAGCGTTCTCTCCGAAACAACAGATACGCAGTATTTT. Amino acid sequence: CASSVLSETTDTQYF.

This clonotype was counted between two and nine times. The chain couples TRBV5-1 to TRBJ2-7, with D unclear. Per the germline V gene, CDR1 is SGHRS and CDR2 is YFSETQ. CDR3 length: 14 residues. V was pared by 1 base and J by 0 bases, with 8 bases between. Written as DNA, the CDR3 is TGCGCCAGCAGCTTGAATATGGGCTCCTACGAGCAGTACTTC. Translation gives CASSLNMGSYEQYF.

V and J are TRBV5-5 and TRBJ1-1; 8 bases match TRBD1. The CDR3 length is 14 residues. Trimming cost V 2 bases and J 4 bases; bases outside gene matches: 4. Per the germline V gene, CDR1 is SGHKS and CDR2 is YYEKEE (reference sequence). CDR3: CASSFITGGTEAFF. DNA for the CDR3: TGTGCCAGCAGCTTCATAACAGGGGGCACTGAAGCTTTCTTT.

V and J are TRBV10-3 and TRBJ2-1; 8 positions match TRBD1. The CDR3 is made up of 16 amino acids. Germline-derived CDR1 and CDR2 are ENHRY and SYGVKD. The V gene end was trimmed by 5 bases and the J gene end by 4 bases; junction bases not matched to a gene: 10. CDR3 loop: CAISTTDRGSYNEQFF. Written as DNA, the CDR3 is TGTGCCATCAGTACCACTGACAGGGGTAGTTACAATGAGCAGTTCTTC.

The chain is built from TRBV7-9 and TRBJ2-1; possibly TRBD2 for D (7 bases). This CDR3 is 15 amino acids long. Between the trimmed V and J ends, which lost 5 bases and 6 bases, there was a span of 17 bases. Germline loops: CDR1 SEHNR, CDR2 FQNEAQ (reference sequence). CDR3 nucleotide sequence: TGTGCCAGCAGCCCGTTGGGGGGGGCCTGCAATGAGCAGTTCTTC. It is translated as CASSPLGGACNEQFF.

This clonotype was seen a few times. This rearrangement joins TRBV6-5 to TRBJ1-5; D not resolved. V was cut by 0 bases and J by 4 bases, with 7 bases left in between. The CDR3 loop spans 14 amino acids. Germline lookup yields CDR1 MNHEY and CDR2 SVGAGI. The CDR3: CASSYSAQNQPQHF. In nucleotides, the CDR3 is TGTGCCAGCAGTTACTCGGCACAAAATCAGCCCCAGCATTTT.

This clonotype was observed a few times. The CDR3: CASSRTGVRLDTIYF. In DNA form, the CDR3 reads TGTGCCAGCAGCCGAACAGGGGTCCGTCTGGACACCATATATTTT. This chain links TRBV12-3 or TRBV12-4 with TRBJ1-3; 7 bases match TRBD1. V was pared by 6 bases and J by 8 bases, with 13 bases of the junction left unmatched. The CDR3 spans 15 residues.

This clonotype has a count of ten or more. CDR3 loop: CAISETGVSPLHF. CDR3 nucleotides: TGTGCCATCAGCGAGACAGGGGTTTCACCCCTCCACTTT. The chain couples TRBV10-3 to TRBJ1-6; 8 positions match TRBD1. In germline, CDR1 is ENHRY, CDR2 SYGVKD. After removal of 6 bases from V and 9 bases from J, the junction contained 4 bases not matched to a gene. The CDR3 is 13 residues long.

The chain couples TRBV10-3 to TRBJ2-7; 11 bases agree with TRBD1. The CDR3 extends over 16 amino acids. V lost 3 bases, J lost 1 base, and 5 bases stayed unmatched. Germline V lookup: CDR1 ENHRY, CDR2 SYGVKD. CDR3 nucleotides: TGTGCCATCAGTGATTACGGACAGGGGGCTTCCTACGAGCAGTACTTC. Translated, it gives CAISDYGQGASYEQYF.

This chain joins TRBV6-1 and TRBJ1-1, with D unclear. This CDR3 has 11 residues. The ends were cut back, 2 bases at V and 7 bases at J, with 5 bases in the middle. Germline loops: CDR1 MNHNS, CDR2 SASEGT. CDR3: CASSEYSEAFF. The CDR3 coding sequence is TGTGCCAGCAGTGAATACAGTGAAGCTTTCTTT.

At least ten counts were recorded for this clonotype. The chain has TRBV12-3 or TRBV12-4 and TRBJ1-2, with 10 bases that match TRBD1. The V segment lost 6 bases and the J segment 8 bases; nucleotides outside the gene matches: 6. The CDR3 is 13 residues long. CDR3 DNA sequence: TGTGCCAGCAGCCTGACAGGGGGCGCGGGCTACACCTTC. This gives the protein CASSLTGGAGYTF.

The chain couples TRBV21-1 to TRBJ2-5; the DNA was not used to check the table's D call, TRBD2. TRBV21-1 is a known pseudogene. The CDR3 has 11 residues. CDR3 DNA sequence: TGTGCCAGCAGGTGGGAGTCTTCCCAGTACTTC. It yields the protein CASRWESSQYF.

This chain links TRBV12-3 or TRBV12-4 with TRBJ2-1; D is ambiguous. Trimming removed 5 bases from V and 8 bases from J, with 7 bases in between. The CDR3 is 11 amino acids. CDR3 nucleotide sequence: TGTGCCAGCAGTCCCGGCCATGAGCAGTTCTTC. Its protein is CASSPGHEQFF.

This clonotype has more than one count but fewer than ten. V usage is TRBV20-1 and J usage is TRBJ1-5, with D unresolved. This CDR3 region has 15 residues. Germline V gene data show CDR1 as DFQATT and CDR2 as SNEGSKA (reference sequence). The V end lost 0 bases, the J end lost 2 bases, and 11 bases lay between the germline ends. CDR3 bases: TGCAGTGCTAGAGACCCCTCCGGGGGCAATCAGCCCCAGCATTTT. It encodes CSARDPSGGNQPQHF.

The table lists this clonotype with many counts. This chain connects TRBV29-1 to TRBJ2-7, with no clear D. This CDR3 spans 12 amino acids. Germline V lookup: CDR1 SQVTM, CDR2 ANQGSEA. Trimming took 7 bases from V and 2 from J, leaving 12 bases between them. The CDR3 bases are TGCAGCGCCCGTGATAAACCCTACGAGCAGTACTTC. This gives the protein CSARDKPYEQYF.

The gene calls are TRBV12-3 or TRBV12-4 and TRBJ1-4, with a weak D call TRBD1 (6 bases). This CDR3 is 14 amino acids long. V lost 4 bases and J lost 8, with 14 bases in between. The CDR3 region has the DNA TGTGCCAGCAGTTCCCGGGACAAGGGGGAAAAACTGTTTTTT. It specifies CASSSRDKGEKLFF.

The chain has TRBV29-1 and TRBJ2-3; no firm D call. The V end was cut by 6 bases, the J end by 3 bases, with 16 bases between. The V gene's germline CDR1 is SQVTM and CDR2 ANQGSEA. There are 14 residues in the CDR3. The CDR3 coding sequence is TGCAGCGTCCGAGGTGGTTGGGGTACAGATACGCAGTATTTT. This sequence encodes CSVRGGWGTDTQYF.

J is TRBJ1-2 and V is TRBV10-3; tentative D call: TRBD1 (5 bases). The CDR3 length is 15 residues. Between the trimmed V and J ends, which lost 2 bases and 2 bases, there was a span of 12 bases. Germline loops: CDR1 ENHRY, CDR2 SYGVKD. The CDR3 DNA is TGTGCCATCAGTGAGAGGGGAGGGAGCAACTATGGCTACACCTTC. Residues: CAISERGGSNYGYTF.